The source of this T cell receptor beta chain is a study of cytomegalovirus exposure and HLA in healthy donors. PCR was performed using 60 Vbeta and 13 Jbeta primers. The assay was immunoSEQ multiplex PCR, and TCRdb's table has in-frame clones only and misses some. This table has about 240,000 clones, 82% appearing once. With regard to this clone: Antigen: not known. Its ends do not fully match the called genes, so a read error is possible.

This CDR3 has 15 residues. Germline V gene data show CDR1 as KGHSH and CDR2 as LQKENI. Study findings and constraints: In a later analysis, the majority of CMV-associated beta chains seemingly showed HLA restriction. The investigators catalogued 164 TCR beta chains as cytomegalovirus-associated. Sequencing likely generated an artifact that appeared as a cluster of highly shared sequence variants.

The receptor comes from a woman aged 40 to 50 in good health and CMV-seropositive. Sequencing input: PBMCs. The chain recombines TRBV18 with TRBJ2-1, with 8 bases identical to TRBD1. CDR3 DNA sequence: TGTGCCAGCTCAACATCTCCGGGACAGGCTAATGGGCAGTTCTTC. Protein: CASSTSPGQANGQFF.